This passage covers 21 T cell receptor beta chains from one sample sequenced in a study of blood T cell repertoires in COVID-19. Some clones are missing from TCRdb's copy, which holds only in-frame ones; the method was immunoSEQ multiplex PCR. The top ten hold 7.8% of the sample, which has 150,000 to 200,000 clones, more than 75% seen once. Source material: peripheral blood. These receptors all stem from a woman in her sixties with COVID-19, enrolled during active disease.

The V gene is TRBV10-1, the J gene TRBJ2-2, with D perhaps matching TRBD2 (5 bases). The CDR3 runs to 13 residues. Germline V gene lookup returns CDR1 WNHNN and CDR2 SYGVQD (reference sequence). V gave up 8 bases and J gave up 5 bases, with 12 bases separating them. The CDR3 nucleotides read TGCGCCAGCGGGGTGTCGGGGACCGGGGAGCTGTTTTTT. Encoded protein: CASGVSGTGELFF.

CDR3 residues: CASSVSGGAYTGELFF. The CDR3 DNA reads TGCGCCAGCAGTGTTAGCGGGGGGGCCTACACCGGGGAGCTGTTTTTT. The rearrangement joins TRBV10-2 to TRBJ2-2, with 11 bases matching TRBD2. The germline CDR1 and CDR2 sequences are WSHSY and SAAADI. V lost 4 bases and J lost 3; bases outside the gene matches: 4. The CDR3 runs 16 residues.

The chain recombines TRBV7-2 with TRBJ2-2; 8 bases fit TRBD2. V shed 0 bases, J shed 5 bases, and the junction held 17 bases outside the gene matches. CDR1 and CDR2 (germline): SGHTA, FQGNSA. The CDR3 sequence is 20 residues long. CDR3 bases: TGTGCCAGCAGCTTAGCAATTGGCGGGAGGACCCCCCAGAGGACCGGGGAGCTGTTTTTT. This sequence encodes CASSLAIGGRTPQRTGELFF.

In its sample, this clone was seen once. This sequence joins TRBV5-8 and TRBJ1-1, with D possibly matching TRBD1 (6 bases). CDR1 and CDR2 from the germline V gene are SGHTS and YDEGEE. This CDR3 spans 14 amino acids. V shed 4 bases and J shed 1 base, with 11 bases lying between them. The CDR3 loop is CASSATDRNTEAFF. The CDR3 DNA sequence: TGTGCCAGCAGCGCCACGGACAGGAACACTGAAGCTTTCTTT.

The rearrangement uses TRBV5-1 and TRBJ2-5, with 12 bases that match TRBD2. The germline V gene has CDR1 SGHRS and CDR2 YFSETQ. This CDR3 is built from 16 residues. V shed 4 bases and J 1 base; nucleotides not matched to a gene: 5. CDR3 nucleotide sequence: TGCGCCAGCAGCCCCCTAGCGGGGGGGTTCCAAGAGACCCAGTACTTC. It is translated as CASSPLAGGFQETQYF.

V is TRBV18 and J is TRBJ2-1; 10 bases are shared with TRBD1. The CDR3 extends over 17 amino acids. Trimming took 3 bases from V and 1 from J; bases not matched to a gene: 6. Germline CDR1 KGHSH, CDR2 LQKENI. Here the CDR3 reads CASSPRPGQGSYNEQFF. The CDR3 nucleotides read TGTGCCAGCTCACCGAGACCGGGACAGGGGTCCTACAATGAGCAGTTCTTC.

This chain connects TRBV5-1 to TRBJ1-3; the D is unclear. The CDR3 contains 14 residues. Trimming cost V 0 bases and J 0 bases, with 4 bases left between them. Germline CDR1 reads SGHRS; CDR2 reads YFSETQ. The CDR3 DNA reads as TGCGCCAGCAGCTTGGACAGCTCTGGAAACACCATATATTTT. This codes for CASSLDSSGNTIYF.

This rearrangement joins TRBV30 to TRBJ1-3; D perhaps matches TRBD1 (5 bases). V was cut by 2 bases and J by 0 bases, with 8 bases left in between. The germline V gene has CDR1 GTSNPN and CDR2 SVGIG (reference sequence). This CDR3 contains 14 residues. CDR3 DNA sequence: TGTGCCTGGAGTCCGGGGGACTCTGGAAACACCATATATTTT. Amino acids: CAWSPGDSGNTIYF.

This rearrangement joins TRBV30 to TRBJ2-7; 9 nucleotides align to TRBD1. Germline lookup yields CDR1 GTSNPN and CDR2 SVGIG (reference sequence). V was pared by 0 bases and J by 4 bases, with 4 bases of the junction left unmatched. The CDR3 extends over 14 amino acids. CDR3 sequence: CAWSVGQGFYEQYF. CDR3 bases: TGTGCCTGGAGTGTGGGACAGGGTTTTTACGAGCAGTACTTC.

This chain uses TRBV27 with TRBJ1-2; TRBD1 is a possible D gene (5 bases). V lost 5 bases, J lost 10 bases, and 17 bases lay in between. The CDR3 covers 13 residues. Germline V CDR1 and CDR2: MNHEY, SMNVEV (reference sequence). Written as DNA, the CDR3 is TGTGCCAGCAGTACCATTCCGGGGGGTCTCTACACCTTC. Translating it yields CASSTIPGGLYTF.

This clone appeared a single time. The CDR3 here is CASSADRQGNTIYF. The CDR3 DNA is TGCGCCAGCAGCGCGGACAGACAGGGAAACACCATATATTTT. This rearrangement joins TRBV5-1 to TRBJ1-3; maybe TRBD1 (6 bases). This CDR3 is 14 amino acids long. Deletions cut 4 bases from V and 4 bases from J, with 12 bases between. The V gene's germline CDR1 is SGHRS and CDR2 YFSETQ.

The J gene is TRBJ1-1, the V gene TRBV2, with TRBD1 identical over 9 bases. J gave up 11 bases and V 6 bases, and 7 bases lay outside the gene matches. This CDR3 is 12 amino acids long. In germline, CDR1 is SNHLY, CDR2 FYNNEI. CDR3 sequence: CASRFTGGLAFF. CDR3 nucleotides: TGTGCCAGCAGATTTACAGGGGGCCTGGCTTTCTTT.

The V and J genes are TRBV28 and TRBJ2-1; 7 bases line up with TRBD1. Per germline, CDR1 MDHEN and CDR2 SYDVKM. This CDR3 is 15 amino acids long. Trimming removed 5 bases from V and 7 bases from J; junction bases left unmatched: 11. CDR3 coding DNA: TGTGCCAGCAGTGACCGGCAGGGGGTAAGAAATGAGCAGTTCTTC. Encoded protein: CASSDRQGVRNEQFF.

The V and J genes are TRBV19 and TRBJ2-1, with 7 positions matching TRBD2. CDR1 is LNHDA and CDR2 is SQIVND in the germline V gene (reference sequence). The CDR3 totals 15 residues. Trimming took 7 bases from V and 7 from J; bases not matched to a gene: 13. CDR3: CASTPSGRVVNEQFF. CDR3 DNA sequence: TGTGCCAGTACCCCAAGTGGGAGGGTAGTGAATGAGCAGTTCTTC.

The CDR3 DNA is TGTGCCAGCAGACAAACAGGGGGCTTGGGCGGGGAGCTGTTTTTT. Translation gives CASRQTGGLGGELFF. The J gene is TRBJ2-2, the V gene TRBV6-4, with 9 bases identical to TRBD1. V shed 6 bases, J shed 7 bases, and the junction held 9 bases outside the gene matches. This CDR3 contains 15 residues. Per the germline V gene, CDR1 is MRHNA and CDR2 is SNTAGT.

The J gene is TRBJ2-1, the V gene TRBV11-3; 7 positions agree with TRBD1. CDR1 and CDR2 from the germline V gene are SGHNT and YENEEA. The CDR3 is 13 amino acids. V lost 5 bases and J lost 4; bases outside the gene matches: 2. CDR3 nucleotides: TGTGCCAGCAGCCGGGACAGTTACAATGAGCAGTTCTTC. Its translation: CASSRDSYNEQFF.

This clone was detected a few times. The chain links TRBV5-6 to TRBJ2-4; a weak D match, TRBD1 (6 bases). V lost 0 bases and J lost 2, with 15 bases in between. From germline, CDR1 is SGHDT and CDR2 YYEEEE. The CDR3 contains 17 residues. As DNA, the CDR3 is TGTGCCAGCAGCTTGGGGTCTTACAGGGTCCCCAAAAACATTCAGTACTTC. Translation gives CASSLGSYRVPKNIQYF.

The V and J genes are TRBV5-1 and TRBJ1-4; D unclear. The germline CDR1 and CDR2 sequences are SGHRS and YFSETQ. Trimming stripped 4 bases from V and 1 base from J, with 8 bases between. The CDR3 contains 14 residues. The chain's CDR3 is CASSREGTNEKLFF. The CDR3 coding sequence is TGCGCCAGCAGCCGGGAGGGAACTAATGAAAAACTGTTTTTT.

V is TRBV19 and J is TRBJ1-2; TRBD1 might be the D (5 bases). Between the trimmed V and J ends, which lost 3 bases and 6 bases, there was a span of 14 bases. This CDR3 spans 14 amino acids. Germline CDR1 is LNHDA and CDR2 is SQIVND (reference sequence). CDR3 in DNA: TGTGCCAGTAGTATCCTATCGGGCAGGGATGGCTACACCTTC. The encoded protein is CASSILSGRDGYTF.

This chain joins TRBV5-6 and TRBJ2-5, with 13 bases identical to TRBD2. Germline V lookup: CDR1 SGHDT, CDR2 YYEEEE. The CDR3 consists of 15 residues. The ends lost 1 base at V and 4 bases at J; junction bases unmatched: 1. This CDR3 is CASSLTSGRGETQYF. The CDR3 nucleotides read TGTGCCAGCAGCTTGACTAGCGGGAGGGGAGAGACCCAGTACTTC.

The chain employs TRBV11-3 and TRBJ2-2, with a possible D match to TRBD2 (6 bases). Trimming took 1 base from V and 6 from J, leaving 18 bases between them. CDR3 length equals 17 residues. The germline CDR1 and CDR2 sequences are SGHNT and YENEEA. CDR3 DNA sequence: TGTGCCAGCAGCTTAGGTCGTGACGGGGGTACTGCCGGGGAGCTGTTTTTT. Residues: CASSLGRDGGTAGELFF.